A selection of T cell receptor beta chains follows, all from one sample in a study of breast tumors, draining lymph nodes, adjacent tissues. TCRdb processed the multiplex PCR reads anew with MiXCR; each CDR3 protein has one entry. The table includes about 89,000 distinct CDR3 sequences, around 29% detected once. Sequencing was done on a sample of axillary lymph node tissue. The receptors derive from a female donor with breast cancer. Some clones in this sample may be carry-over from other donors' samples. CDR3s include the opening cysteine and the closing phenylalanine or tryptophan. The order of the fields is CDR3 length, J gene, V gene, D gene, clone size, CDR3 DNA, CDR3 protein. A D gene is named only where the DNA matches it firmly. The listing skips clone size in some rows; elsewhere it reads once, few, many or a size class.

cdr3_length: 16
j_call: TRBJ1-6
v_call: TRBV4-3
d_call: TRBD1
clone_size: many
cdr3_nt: TGCGCCAGCAGCCAAGCCTCGACAGGGGCTGATTCACCCCTCCACTTT
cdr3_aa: CASSQASTGADSPLHF

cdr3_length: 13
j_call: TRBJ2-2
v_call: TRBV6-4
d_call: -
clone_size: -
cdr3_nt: TGTGCCAGCAGTGACTCGGGAACCGGGGAGCTGTTTTTT
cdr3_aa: CASSDSGTGELFF

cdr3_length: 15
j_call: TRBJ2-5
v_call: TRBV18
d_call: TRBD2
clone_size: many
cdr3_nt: TGTGCCAGCACGGCATATAGCGGGAGTGAAGAGACCCAGTACTTC
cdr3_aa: CASTAYSGSEETQYF

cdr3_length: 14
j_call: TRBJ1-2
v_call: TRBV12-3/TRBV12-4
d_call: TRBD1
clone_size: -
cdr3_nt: TGTGCCAGCAGTCCCGGGACAGGGAAGTCTGGCTACACCTTC
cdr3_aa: CASSPGTGKSGYTF

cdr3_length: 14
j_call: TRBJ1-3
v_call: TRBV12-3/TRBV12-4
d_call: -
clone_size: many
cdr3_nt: TGTGCCAGCAGTTTCTCTGGCTCTGGAAACACCATATATTTT
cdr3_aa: CASSFSGSGNTIYF

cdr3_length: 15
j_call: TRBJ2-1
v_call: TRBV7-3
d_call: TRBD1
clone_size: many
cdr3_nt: TGTGCCAGCAGCAAAGGGACAGGAATGTACAATGAGCAGTTCTTC
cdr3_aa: CASSKGTGMYNEQFF

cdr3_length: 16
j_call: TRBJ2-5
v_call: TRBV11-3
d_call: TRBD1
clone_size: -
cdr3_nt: TGTGCCAGCAGCTTAGGACAGGGGAAACACCAAGAGACCCAGTACTTC
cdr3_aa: CASSLGQGKHQETQYF

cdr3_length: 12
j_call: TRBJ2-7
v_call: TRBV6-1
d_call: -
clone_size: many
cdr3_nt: TGTGCCAGCAGGGTAGGGACCTACGAGCAGTACTTC
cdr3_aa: CASRVGTYEQYF

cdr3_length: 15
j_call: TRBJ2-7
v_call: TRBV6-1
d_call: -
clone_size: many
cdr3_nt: TGTGCCAGCAGGAGAAGGGGGTACAGGATCGGGGAGCAGTACTTC
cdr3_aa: CASRRRGYRIGEQYF

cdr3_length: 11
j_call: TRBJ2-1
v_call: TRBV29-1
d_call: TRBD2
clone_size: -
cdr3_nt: TGCAGCGTGGACTCCGGGAGGGAGCAGTTCTTC
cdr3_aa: CSVDSGREQFF